This passage covers 2 T cell receptor beta chains from one sample sequenced in a study of chronic HIV infection and antiretroviral therapy. TCRdb itself ran the 5' RACE reads through MiXCR, one entry per CDR3 protein. The sample consists of 40,000 to 50,000 distinct CDR3 sequences, approximately 19% of them appearing once. The sample comprised peripheral blood. These receptors all stem from an adult who had HIV and had not received antiretroviral therapy, or was an uninfected healthy control (not recorded which).

The table lists this clonotype with a few counts. The chain links TRBV27 to TRBJ1-1; unclear D gene. V dropped 4 bases and J dropped 2 bases, with 8 bases sitting between them. Germline loops: CDR1 MNHEY, CDR2 SMNVEV (reference sequence). The CDR3 totals 13 residues. The CDR3 nucleotides are TGTGCCAGCAGTTGGATAGGAAACACTGAAGCTTTCTTT. It translates to CASSWIGNTEAFF.

The chain joins TRBV28 to TRBJ1-1; 7 nucleotides line up with TRBD1. The CDR3 is 15 residues long. V trimming: 5 bases; J trimming: 1 base; junction bases outside the gene matches: 7. Germline CDR1 reads MDHEN; CDR2 reads SYDVKM. CDR3 DNA: TGTGCCAGCAGTGCGGAGGGACAGCCGAACACTGAAGCTTTCTTT. Its translation: CASSAEGQPNTEAFF.